Sequencing of this TCR beta chain was carried out in a study of PD-L1 blockade in urothelial cancer (dated by TCRdb to about 2017). Study-wide context: All patients started therapy in the mid-2010s and received atezolizumab 1,200 mg intravenously every 3 weeks. Roughly 10 patients achieved durable clinical benefit and approximately 20 did not. Blood samples were analyzed at two time points: 3 weeks after treatment start (second dose) and 6 weeks after treatment start. Pretreatment blood TCR-seq was available for nearly 30 patients, at least one posttreatment blood collection was obtained for roughly 25 patients, and tumor TCR-seq was available for roughly 25 patients. About 85% of the roughly 30 patients were males with bladder-origin urothelial cancer, and 18 of 29 reported a prior smoking history. Pretreatment tumor samples, along with matched peripheral blood serially collected before and after atezolizumab treatment, were subjected to TCR sequencing. The study was an exploratory multi-omic analysis of somatic, immune and clinical correlates of response to PD-L1 blockade with atezolizumab in urothelial cancer. An ECOG performance status of 0 or 1 was recorded for the patients, and 0 to 3 prior chemotherapy regimens had been received by the patients. A median of about 140,000 T cells and around 81,000 unique TCRs was obtained from blood samples, and a median clonality of approximately 0.08 was observed. Progression-free survival longer than 6 months counted as durable clinical benefit, and TCR features were additionally tested against both progression-free and overall survival. In the same patients, whole exome sequencing and RNA sequencing of pretreatment tumors were performed in addition to TCR sequencing. Results and caveats for the whole study, not just this receptor: Improved progression-free and overall survival was associated with having pretreatment peripheral blood TCR clonality below the median. At 3 weeks after the start of treatment, tumor-associated TCR clones in peripheral blood had expanded more in patients with durable benefit (n ≈ 24, p = 0.022). Because of the small sample size (n ≈ 29) and the many exploratory analyses performed, the results are intended to be regarded as hypothesis-generating.

To estimate absolute template abundance from read counts, synthetic TCR analog templates were spiked into each PCR. The immunoSEQ assay used bias-controlled V and J gene primers to amplify TCRbeta CDR3 regions from genomic DNA. Rearranged TCRbeta segments were sequenced at approximately 20X coverage. Per the original workflow: Sequencing errors were corrected by clustering and CDR3s were annotated against IMGT to assign V, D and J genes. Downstream analyses used only productive TCRbeta rearrangements and left out out-of-frame or stop-codon sequences. To compute clonality, Shannon entropy was normalized by the log of the number of unique productive sequences and then subtracted from one. Fisher's exact test with Benjamini-Hochberg correction, at a threshold of adjusted p below 0.01, was used to find clones that differed between time points or between blood and tumor. Imported from immuneACCESS, the table was reduced by TCRdb to in-frame sequences with V and J called. These copies leave out some clones; in studies compared against another copy, an unresolved V gene accounts for under half, and the cause of the remainder is not known. The DNA gave D and trimming, while V, J and clone size come from that table. Recorded for this sample are 95,000 to 100,000 clones; roughly 84% of them occurred a single time. The top ten constitute approximately 2% of the sample.

The junction shows trimming of 6 bases on V and 6 bases on J, plus 8 bases between the germline ends. The CDR3 runs 11 amino acids, cysteine and phenylalanine included. Only CDR3 DNA is held: 33 bases, read in frame from base 1. CDR1 and CDR2 are drawn from the germline V gene: MNHEY, SVGAGI. The time point label, as the study defines it: pretreatment peripheral blood. The cohort comprised fewer than 35 patients with locally advanced or metastatic urothelial carcinoma treated at Memorial Sloan Kettering on a trial protocol. Peripheral blood mononuclear cells were collected from each patient pretreatment and during treatment, giving between 1 and 8 total time points per patient. The Qiagen DNeasy Blood extraction kit was used to purify genomic DNA from total PBMCs and tumor samples. PBMCs were collected pretreatment and during treatment and were isolated and stored as previously described. Turning to this clone: This clone's antigen is unknown. Per-base qualities were not stored, and no clone one base away is much larger.

This sequence was found in a man aged 55 to 70 with urothelial cancer. The chain uses TRBV6-5 and TRBJ1-1; no D gene call is confident. The material was PBMCs, obtained around atezolizumab (anti-PD-L1) treatment. The DNA sequence is given as TGTGCCAGCAGCCTAGGCCCTGAAGCTTTCTTT. Its amino acids are CASSLGPEAFF.